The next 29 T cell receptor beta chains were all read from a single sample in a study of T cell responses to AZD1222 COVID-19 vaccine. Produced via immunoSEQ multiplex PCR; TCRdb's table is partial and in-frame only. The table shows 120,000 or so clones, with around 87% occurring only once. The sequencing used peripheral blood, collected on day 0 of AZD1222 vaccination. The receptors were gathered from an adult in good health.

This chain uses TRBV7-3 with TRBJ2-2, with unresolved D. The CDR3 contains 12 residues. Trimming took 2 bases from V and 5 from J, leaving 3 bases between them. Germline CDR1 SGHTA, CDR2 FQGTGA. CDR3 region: CASSLGTGELFF. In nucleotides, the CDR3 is TGTGCCAGCAGCTTAGGGACCGGGGAGCTGTTTTTT.

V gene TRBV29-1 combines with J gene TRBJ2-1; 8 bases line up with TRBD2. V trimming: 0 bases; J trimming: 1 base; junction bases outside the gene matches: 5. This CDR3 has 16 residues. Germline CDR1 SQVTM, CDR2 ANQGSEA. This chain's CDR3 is CSVEEPRGGSYNEQFF. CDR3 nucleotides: TGCAGCGTTGAAGAGCCCCGGGGGGGTTCCTACAATGAGCAGTTCTTC.

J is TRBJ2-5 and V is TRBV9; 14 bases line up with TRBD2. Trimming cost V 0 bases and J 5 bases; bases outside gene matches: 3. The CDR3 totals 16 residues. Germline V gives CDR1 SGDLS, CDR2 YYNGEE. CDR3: CASSVGGTSGSETQYF. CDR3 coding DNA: TGTGCCAGCAGCGTAGGAGGGACTAGCGGGAGTGAGACCCAGTACTTC.

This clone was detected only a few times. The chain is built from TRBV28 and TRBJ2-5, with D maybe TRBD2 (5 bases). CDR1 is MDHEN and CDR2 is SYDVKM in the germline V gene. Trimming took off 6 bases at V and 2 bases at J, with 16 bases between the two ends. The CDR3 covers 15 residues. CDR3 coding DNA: TGTGCCAGCAGCCCCCGGGGTCACTCGCAAGAGACCCAGTACTTC. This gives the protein CASSPRGHSQETQYF.

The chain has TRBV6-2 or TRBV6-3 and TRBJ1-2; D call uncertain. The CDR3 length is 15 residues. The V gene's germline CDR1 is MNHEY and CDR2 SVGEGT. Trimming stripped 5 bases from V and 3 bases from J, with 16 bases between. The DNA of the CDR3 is TGTGCCAGCAGTAAAACTAGGGAGGGCCACTATGGCTACACCTTC. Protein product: CASSKTREGHYGYTF.

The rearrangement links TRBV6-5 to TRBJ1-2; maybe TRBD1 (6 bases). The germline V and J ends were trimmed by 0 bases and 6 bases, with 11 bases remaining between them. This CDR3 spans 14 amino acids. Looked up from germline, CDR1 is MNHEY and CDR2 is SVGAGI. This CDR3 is CASSYSRGEDGYTF. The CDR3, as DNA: TGTGCCAGCAGTTACTCGAGGGGGGAGGATGGCTACACCTTC.

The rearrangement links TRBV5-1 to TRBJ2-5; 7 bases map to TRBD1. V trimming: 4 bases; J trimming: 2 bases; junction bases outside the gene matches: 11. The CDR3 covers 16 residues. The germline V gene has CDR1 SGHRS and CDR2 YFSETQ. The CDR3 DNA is TGCGCCAGCAGCCCACACGGACAGGCGTTTCAAGAGACCCAGTACTTC. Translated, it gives CASSPHGQAFQETQYF. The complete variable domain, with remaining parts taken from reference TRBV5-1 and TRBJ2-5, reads KAGVTQTPRYLIKTRGQQVTLSCSPISGHRSVSWYQQTPGQGLQFLFEYFSETQRNKGNFPGRFSGRQFSNSRSEMNVSTLELGDSALYLCASSPHGQAFQETQYFGPGTRLLVL.

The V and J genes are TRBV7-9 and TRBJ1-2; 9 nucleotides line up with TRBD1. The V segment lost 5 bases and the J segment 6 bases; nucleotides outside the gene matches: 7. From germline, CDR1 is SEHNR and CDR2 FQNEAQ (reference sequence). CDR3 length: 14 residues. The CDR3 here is CASSRTGARNGYTF. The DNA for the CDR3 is TGTGCCAGCAGCCGGACAGGGGCGCGCAATGGCTACACCTTC.

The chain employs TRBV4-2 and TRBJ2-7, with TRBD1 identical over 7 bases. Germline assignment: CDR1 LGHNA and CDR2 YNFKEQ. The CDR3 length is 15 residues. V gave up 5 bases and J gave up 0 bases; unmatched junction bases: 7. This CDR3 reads CASSSRQGSSYEQYF. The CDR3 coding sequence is TGTGCCAGCAGCTCCCGACAGGGAAGCTCCTACGAGCAGTACTTC.

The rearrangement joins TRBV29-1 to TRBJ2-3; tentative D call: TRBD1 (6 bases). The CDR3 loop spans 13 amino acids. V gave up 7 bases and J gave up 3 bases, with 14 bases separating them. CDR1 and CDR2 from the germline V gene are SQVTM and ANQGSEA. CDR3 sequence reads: CSALQGPTDTQYF. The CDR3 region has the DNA TGCAGCGCCCTACAGGGTCCGACAGATACGCAGTATTTT.

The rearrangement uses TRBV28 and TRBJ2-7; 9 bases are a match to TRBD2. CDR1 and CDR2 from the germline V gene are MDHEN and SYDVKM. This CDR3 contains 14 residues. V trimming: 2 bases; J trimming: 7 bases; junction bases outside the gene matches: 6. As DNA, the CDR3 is TGTGCCAGCAGTTTAGCGGGAGGGGAGGGGGAGCAGTACTTC. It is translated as CASSLAGGEGEQYF.

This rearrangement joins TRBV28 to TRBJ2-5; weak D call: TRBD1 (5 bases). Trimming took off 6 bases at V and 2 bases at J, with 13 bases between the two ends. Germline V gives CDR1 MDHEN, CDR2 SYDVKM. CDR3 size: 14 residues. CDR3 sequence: CASSSAQVQETQYF. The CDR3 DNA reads TGTGCCAGCAGCTCGGCACAGGTTCAAGAGACCCAGTACTTC.

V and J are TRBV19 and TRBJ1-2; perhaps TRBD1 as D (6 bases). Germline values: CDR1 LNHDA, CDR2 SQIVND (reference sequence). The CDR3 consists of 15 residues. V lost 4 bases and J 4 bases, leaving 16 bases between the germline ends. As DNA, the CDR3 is TGTGCCAGTAGTACGCCGGGACAAACGTTCTATGGCTACACCTTC. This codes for CASSTPGQTFYGYTF. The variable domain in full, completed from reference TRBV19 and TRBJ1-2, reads DGGITQSPKYLFRKEGQNVTLSCEQNLNHDAMYWYRQDPGQGLRLIYYSQIVNDFQKGDIAEGYSVSREKKESFPLTVTSAQKNPTAFYLCASSTPGQTFYGYTFGSGTRLTVV.

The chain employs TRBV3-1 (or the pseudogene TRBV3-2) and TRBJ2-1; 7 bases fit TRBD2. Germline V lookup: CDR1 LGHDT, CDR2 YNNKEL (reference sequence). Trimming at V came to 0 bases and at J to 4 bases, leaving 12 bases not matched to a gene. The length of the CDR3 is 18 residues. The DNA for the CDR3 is TGTGCCAGCAGCCAAGATGTCCGGAGACTAGCCCCTTACAATGAGCAGTTCTTC. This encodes CASSQDVRRLAPYNEQFF.

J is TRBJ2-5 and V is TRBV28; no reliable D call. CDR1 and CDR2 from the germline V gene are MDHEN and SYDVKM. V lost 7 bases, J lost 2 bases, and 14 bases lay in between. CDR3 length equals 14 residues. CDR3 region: CASNLVAEQETQYF. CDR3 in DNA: TGTGCCAGCAATCTAGTAGCCGAACAAGAGACCCAGTACTTC.

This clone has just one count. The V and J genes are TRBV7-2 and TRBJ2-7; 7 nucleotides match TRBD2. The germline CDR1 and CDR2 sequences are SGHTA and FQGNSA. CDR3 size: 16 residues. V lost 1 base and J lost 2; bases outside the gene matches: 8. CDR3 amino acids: CASSLVVGGNTYEQYF. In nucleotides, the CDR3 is TGTGCCAGCAGCTTAGTGGTGGGAGGGAACACCTACGAGCAGTACTTC.

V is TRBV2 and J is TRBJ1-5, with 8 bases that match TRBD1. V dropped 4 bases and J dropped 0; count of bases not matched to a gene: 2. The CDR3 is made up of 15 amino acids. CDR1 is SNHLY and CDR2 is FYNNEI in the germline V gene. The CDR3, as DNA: TGTGCCAGCAGTGCAGACAGGGGTAGCAATCAGCCCCAGCATTTT. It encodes CASSADRGSNQPQHF.

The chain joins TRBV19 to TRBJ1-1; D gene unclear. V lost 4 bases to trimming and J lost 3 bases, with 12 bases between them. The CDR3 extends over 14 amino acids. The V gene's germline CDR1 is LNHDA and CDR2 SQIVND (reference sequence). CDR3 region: CASSTPIEDTEAFF. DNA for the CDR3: TGTGCCAGTAGTACCCCTATAGAGGACACTGAAGCTTTCTTT.

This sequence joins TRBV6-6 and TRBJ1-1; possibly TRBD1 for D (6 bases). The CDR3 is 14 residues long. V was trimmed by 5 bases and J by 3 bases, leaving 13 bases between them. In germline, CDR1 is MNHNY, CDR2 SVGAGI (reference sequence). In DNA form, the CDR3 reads TGTGCCAGCAGTCCGACAAGGGGGGACACTGAAGCTTTCTTT. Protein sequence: CASSPTRGDTEAFF.

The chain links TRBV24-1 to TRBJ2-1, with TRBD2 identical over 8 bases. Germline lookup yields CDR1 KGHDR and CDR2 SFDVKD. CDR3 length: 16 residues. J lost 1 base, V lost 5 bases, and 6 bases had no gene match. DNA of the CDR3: TGTGCCACCAGTGCGGCGGGAGGTATATCCTACAATGAGCAGTTCTTC. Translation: CATSAAGGISYNEQFF.

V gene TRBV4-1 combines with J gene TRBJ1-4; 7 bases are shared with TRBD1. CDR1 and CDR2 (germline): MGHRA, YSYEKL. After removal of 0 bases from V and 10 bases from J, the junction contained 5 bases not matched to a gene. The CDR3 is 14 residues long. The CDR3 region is CASSQDTGARKLFF. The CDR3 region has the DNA TGCGCCAGCAGCCAAGATACAGGGGCCAGAAAACTGTTTTTT.

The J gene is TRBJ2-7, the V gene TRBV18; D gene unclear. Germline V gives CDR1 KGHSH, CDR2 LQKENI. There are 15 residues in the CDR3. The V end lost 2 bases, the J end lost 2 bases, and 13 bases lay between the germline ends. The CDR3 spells CASSPGRSPTYEQYF. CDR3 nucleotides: TGTGCCAGCTCACCAGGAAGGTCCCCAACCTACGAGCAGTACTTC. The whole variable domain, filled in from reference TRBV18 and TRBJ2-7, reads NAGVMQNPRHLVRRRGQEARLRCSPMKGHSHVYWYRQLPEEGLKFMVYLQKENIIDESGMPKERFSAEFPKEGPSILRIQQVVRGDSAAYFCASSPGRSPTYEQYFGPGTRLTVT.

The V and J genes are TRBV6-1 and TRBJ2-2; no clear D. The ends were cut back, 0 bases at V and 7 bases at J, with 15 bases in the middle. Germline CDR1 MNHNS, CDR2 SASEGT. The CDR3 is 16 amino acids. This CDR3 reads CASSEALHGSSGELFF. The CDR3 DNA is TGTGCCAGCAGTGAAGCGCTTCATGGCAGTAGCGGGGAGCTGTTTTTT.

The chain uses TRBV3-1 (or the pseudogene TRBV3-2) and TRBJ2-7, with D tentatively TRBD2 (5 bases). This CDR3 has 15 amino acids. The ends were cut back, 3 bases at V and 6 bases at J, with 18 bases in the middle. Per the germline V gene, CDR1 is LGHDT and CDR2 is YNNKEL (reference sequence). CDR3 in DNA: TGTGCCAGCAGCCATAATTCTCTCCGGGGTGCCGAGCAGTACTTC. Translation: CASSHNSLRGAEQYF.

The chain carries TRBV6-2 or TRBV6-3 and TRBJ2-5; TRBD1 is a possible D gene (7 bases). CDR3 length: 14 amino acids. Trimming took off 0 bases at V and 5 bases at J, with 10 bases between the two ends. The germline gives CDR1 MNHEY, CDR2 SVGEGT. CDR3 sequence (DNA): TGTGCCAGCAGTTACTCGTCAGGGGGGGAGACCCAGTACTTC. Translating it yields CASSYSSGGETQYF.

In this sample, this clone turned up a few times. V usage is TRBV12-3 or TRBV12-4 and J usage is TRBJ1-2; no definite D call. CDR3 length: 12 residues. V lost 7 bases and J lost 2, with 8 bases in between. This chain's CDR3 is CASIGENYGYTF. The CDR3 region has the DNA TGTGCCAGCATCGGTGAGAACTATGGCTACACCTTC.

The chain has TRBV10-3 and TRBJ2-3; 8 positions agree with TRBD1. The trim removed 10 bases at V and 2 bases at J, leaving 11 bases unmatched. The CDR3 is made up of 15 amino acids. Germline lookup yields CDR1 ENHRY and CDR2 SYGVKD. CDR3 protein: CATSDRETYTDTQYF. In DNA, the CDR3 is TGTGCCACCTCGGACAGGGAAACTTACACAGATACGCAGTATTTT.

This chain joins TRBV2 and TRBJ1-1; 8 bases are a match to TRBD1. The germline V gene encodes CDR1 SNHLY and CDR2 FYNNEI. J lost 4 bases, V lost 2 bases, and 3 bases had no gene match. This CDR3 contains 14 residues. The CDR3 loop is CASSERDRGTEAFF. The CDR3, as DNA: TGTGCCAGCAGTGAACGAGACAGGGGCACTGAAGCTTTCTTT.

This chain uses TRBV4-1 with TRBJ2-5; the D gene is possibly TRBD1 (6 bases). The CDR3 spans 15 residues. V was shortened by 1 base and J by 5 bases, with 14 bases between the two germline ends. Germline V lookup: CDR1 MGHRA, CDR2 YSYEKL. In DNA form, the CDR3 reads TGCGCCAGCAGCCAAGTGATGGGGGCGGGTGAGACCCAGTACTTC. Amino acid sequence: CASSQVMGAGETQYF.